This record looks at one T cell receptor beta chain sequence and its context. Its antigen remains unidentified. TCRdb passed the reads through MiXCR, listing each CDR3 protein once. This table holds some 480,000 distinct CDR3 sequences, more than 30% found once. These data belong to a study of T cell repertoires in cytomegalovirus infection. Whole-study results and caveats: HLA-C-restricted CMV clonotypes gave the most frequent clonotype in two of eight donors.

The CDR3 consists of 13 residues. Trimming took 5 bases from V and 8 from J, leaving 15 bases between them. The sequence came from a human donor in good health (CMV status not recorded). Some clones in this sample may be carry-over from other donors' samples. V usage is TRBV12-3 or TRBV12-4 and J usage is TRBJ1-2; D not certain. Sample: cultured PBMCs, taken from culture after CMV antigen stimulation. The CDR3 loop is CASSQRTINGYTF. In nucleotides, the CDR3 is TGTGCCAGCAGTCAACGGACGATTAACGGCTACACCTTC.